These 6 T cell receptor beta chains were all obtained from the same sample, sequenced in a study of technical replicates of blood from a few donors (dated by TCRdb to about 2017). Library construction relied on the immunoSEQ multiplex PCR assay. In its TCRdb copy, this immuneACCESS table keeps in-frame sequences only and misses some clones. Where compared with another copy, unresolved V genes explain less than half of these, and the others have no known cause. The sample table shows roughly 65,000 clones, and 70% to 90% are seen once. The ten largest clones capture 5% of the sample. The source material was PBMCs. The receptors were sampled from a human donor in good health. Some clones in this sample may be carry-over from other donors' samples.

The V and J genes are TRBV4-1 and TRBJ2-1; TRBD2 aligns across 7 bases. The CDR3 is 16 residues long. Per the germline V gene, CDR1 is MGHRA and CDR2 is YSYEKL. V lost 3 bases, J lost 4 bases, and 9 bases stayed unmatched. CDR3 coding DNA: TGCGCCAGCAGCCACATAACGGGGGGACTATACAATGAGCAGTTCTTC. Its translation is CASSHITGGLYNEQFF.

The rearrangement joins TRBV5-1 to TRBJ2-3; 11 bases are shared with TRBD2. The CDR3 covers 14 residues. The V gene end was trimmed by 4 bases and the J gene end by 4 bases; junction bases not matched to a gene: 2. Germline V gene data show CDR1 as SGHRS and CDR2 as YFSETQ. CDR3 sequence: CASSLAGGPDTQYF. CDR3 coding DNA: TGCGCCAGCAGCCTAGCGGGGGGCCCAGATACGCAGTATTTT.

This chain connects TRBV6-1 to TRBJ2-7; 10 nucleotides line up with TRBD1. The germline V gene has CDR1 MNHNS and CDR2 SASEGT. J was trimmed by 7 bases and V by 6 bases; bases with no gene match: 12. The CDR3 runs 15 residues. The chain's CDR3 is CASSPRDRGFEEQYF. The CDR3 DNA reads TGTGCCAGCAGCCCCAGGGACAGGGGTTTCGAAGAGCAGTACTTC.

J is TRBJ1-4 and V is TRBV5-6; the D gene is possibly TRBD1 (6 bases). Looked up from germline, CDR1 is SGHDT and CDR2 is YYEEEE. Trimming pared 0 bases from V and 3 bases from J, leaving 9 bases between. This CDR3 comprises 15 residues. The CDR3 here is CASSLEGGANEKLFF. The CDR3 nucleotides are TGTGCCAGCAGCTTGGAGGGGGGGGCTAATGAAAAACTGTTTTTT.

The chain recombines TRBV30 with TRBJ1-2; D perhaps matches TRBD1 (6 bases). V lost 0 bases to trimming and J lost 4 bases, with 12 bases between them. There are 14 residues in the CDR3. Germline CDR1 reads GTSNPN; CDR2 reads SVGIG (reference sequence). CDR3 nucleotide sequence: TGTGCCTGGAGTGTAGGGGGGGGGTCCTATGGCTACACCTTC. This codes for CAWSVGGGSYGYTF.

The chain joins TRBV4-2 to TRBJ1-6, with 11 bases identical to TRBD1. J was trimmed by 7 bases and V by 0 bases; bases with no gene match: 2. Germline loops: CDR1 LGHNA, CDR2 YNFKEQ. This CDR3 region has 16 residues. As DNA, the CDR3 is TGTGCCAGCAGCCAAGACGGGACAGGGGGAAATTCACCCCTCCACTTT. It specifies CASSQDGTGGNSPLHF.